This is a list of T cell receptor beta chains from one sample in a study of shared clonotypes between healthy human individuals. Clones were sequenced by immunoSEQ multiplex PCR, and TCRdb holds only the in-frame ones, with some missing. This sample yields approximately 700,000 clones, of which approximately 73% are seen a single time; around 1.8% belongs to the top ten. The sample was memory CD4+ T cells sorted from blood. These receptors all stem from a woman under 40 in good health. The CDR3 runs from the conserved cysteine through the conserved F or W. A D gene is named only where the DNA matches it firmly. Where a row states a size, it is once, few, many or the class of an expanded clone; other rows omit it.

abundance	v_gene	d_gene	len	j_gene	CDR3aa	CDR3nt
.	TRBV11-2	.	15	TRBJ2-6	CASSFVGLGANVLTF	TGTGCCAGCAGCTTTGTGGGGCTTGGGGCCAACGTCCTGACTTTC
.	TRBV14	.	15	TRBJ1-6	CASSQGSGLWSPLHF	TGTGCCAGCAGCCAAGGGTCAGGGCTCTGGTCACCCCTCCACTTT
once	TRBV7-8	.	10	TRBJ2-2	CASSFRELFF	TGTGCCAGCAGCTTTCGGGAGCTGTTTTTT
.	TRBV7-9	.	15	TRBJ2-7	CASSLRTSRSNEQYF	TGTGCCAGCAGCTTACGAACTAGCCGAAGCAACGAGCAGTACTTC
.	TRBV6-1	.	13	TRBJ1-1	CASSKLRTTEAFF	TGTGCCAGCAGCAAACTCCGAACTACTGAAGCTTTCTTT
.	TRBV6-1	.	16	TRBJ2-7	CASSEIPEASSYEQYF	TGTGCCAGCAGTGAAATTCCAGAAGCCTCCTCCTACGAGCAGTACTTC
.	TRBV25-1	.	18	TRBJ2-3	CASRRSLAGGVGIDTQYF	TGTGCCAGCAGGCGTTCCCTCGCCGGCGGGGTAGGAATCGATACGCAGTATTTT
.	TRBV5-1	TRBD2	16	TRBJ2-1	CASSSGLADVGDEQFF	TGCGCCAGCAGCTCGGGACTAGCGGACGTTGGCGATGAGCAGTTCTTC
.	TRBV27	TRBD2	15	TRBJ2-7	CASSLHTGGNYEQYF	TGTGCCAGCAGTTTACACACGGGAGGTAACTACGAGCAGTACTTC
.	TRBV10-3	.	14	TRBJ2-3	CAISPSVSTDTQYF	TGTGCCATCAGCCCGAGTGTTAGCACAGATACGCAGTATTTT
.	TRBV5-1	.	14	TRBJ1-1	CASSRSGAGTEAFF	TGCGCCAGCAGCCGTTCGGGGGCGGGCACTGAAGCTTTCTTT
once	TRBV18	.	13	TRBJ1-1	CASSPPLNTEAFF	TGTGCCAGCTCACCACCCCTGAACACTGAAGCTTTCTTT
.	TRBV30	.	12	TRBJ1-2	CAWEQGGGGYTF	TGTGCCTGGGAACAGGGAGGCGGAGGCTACACCTTC
.	TRBV4-1	TRBD2	17	TRBJ2-1	CASSQVQAGGFGNEQFF	TGCGCCAGCAGCCAAGTTCAGGCGGGAGGCTTTGGGAATGAGCAGTTCTTC
.	TRBV28	.	15	TRBJ1-5	CASSLMAYSNQPQHF	TGTGCCAGCAGTTTAATGGCATATAGCAATCAGCCCCAGCATTTT
.	TRBV7-8	TRBD2	15	TRBJ2-7	CASSLVGIAGYEQYF	TGTGCCAGCAGCTTAGTTGGTATAGCGGGCTACGAGCAGTACTTC
.	TRBV6-4	.	13	TRBJ1-1	CASSVQPGSEAFF	TGTGCCAGCAGTGTGCAGCCGGGATCCGAAGCTTTCTTT
.	TRBV5-8	.	13	TRBJ1-1	CASTKSANTEAFF	TGTGCCAGCACCAAATCGGCGAACACTGAAGCTTTCTTT
.	TRBV2	.	13	TRBJ1-1	CASSLQANTEAFF	TGTGCCAGCTCTCTTCAGGCGAACACTGAAGCTTTCTTT
.	TRBV6-1	TRBD1	14	TRBJ1-2	CASSELTGNYGYTF	TGTGCCAGCAGTGAACTGACAGGGAACTATGGCTACACCTTC
.	TRBV6-5	TRBD2	14	TRBJ2-1	CATGYSGSRSEQFF	TGTGCCACAGGATACAGCGGGAGTCGGAGTGAGCAGTTCTTC
.	TRBV30	.	16	TRBJ1-4	CAWSHHGGLLNEKLFF	TGTGCCTGGAGCCATCACGGAGGGCTCCTTAATGAAAAACTGTTTTTT
.	TRBV5-1	.	13	TRBJ2-2	CASRPVQSGELFF	TGCGCCAGCAGGCCTGTGCAGTCCGGGGAGCTGTTTTTT
.	TRBV10-3	TRBD2	14	TRBJ2-7	CAISGLAGSYEQYF	TGTGCCATCAGTGGGCTAGCGGGAAGCTACGAGCAGTACTTC
.	TRBV28	.	14	TRBJ1-2	CASSFHQELYGYTF	TGTGCCAGCAGTTTTCATCAGGAGCTATATGGCTACACCTTC
.	TRBV11-2	TRBD2	15	TRBJ2-7	CASSLGAGGPAEQYF	TGTGCCAGCAGCTTGGGAGCGGGGGGCCCCGCCGAGCAGTACTTC
once	TRBV2	.	15	TRBJ2-7	CASSDIVDTTYEQYF	TGTGCCAGCAGTGATATAGTTGACACTACCTACGAGCAGTACTTC
.	TRBV2	.	13	TRBJ2-2	CASRKAEAGELFF	TGTGCCAGCAGGAAGGCAGAAGCCGGGGAGCTGTTTTTT
.	TRBV6-1	TRBD2	16	TRBJ2-2	CASSEWGLAGTGELFF	TGTGCCAGCAGTGAATGGGGACTAGCGGGCACCGGGGAGCTGTTTTTT
.	TRBV4-2	TRBD1	15	TRBJ2-7	CASSQESDRTYEQYF	TGTGCCAGCAGCCAAGAATCGGACAGGACCTACGAGCAGTACTTC
.	TRBV28	TRBD1	14	TRBJ2-1	CAHADRVATYEQFF	TGTGCGCACGCCGACAGGGTAGCGACCTATGAGCAGTTCTTC
.	TRBV18	.	16	TRBJ1-1	CASSTNLDRLNTEAFF	TGTGCCAGCTCAACCAATCTTGACAGGTTGAACACTGAAGCTTTCTTT
.	TRBV7-3	TRBD1	15	TRBJ2-1	CASSSTGERSNEQFF	TGTGCCAGCAGCTCAACAGGGGAGAGAAGCAATGAGCAGTTCTTC
.	TRBV28	.	14	TRBJ2-7	CASSFFGTDYEQYF	TGTGCCAGCAGTTTTTTCGGGACGGATTACGAGCAGTACTTC
few	TRBV6-6	TRBD1	14	TRBJ2-5	CASNLGTAKETQYF	TGTGCCAGCAACCTAGGGACAGCCAAAGAGACCCAGTACTTC
few	TRBV27	TRBD2	16	TRBJ2-7	CASSPLRTSGSWEQYF	TGTGCCAGCAGTCCCCTCAGAACTAGCGGGAGTTGGGAGCAGTACTTC
.	TRBV12-5	TRBD2	16	TRBJ2-1	CASGLVLSGRGDEQFF	TGTGCTAGTGGTTTGGTACTTAGCGGGAGGGGCGATGAGCAGTTCTTC
.	TRBV10-3	TRBD2	15	TRBJ2-3	CAISSTSGRSDTQYF	TGTGCCATCAGTTCGACTAGCGGGAGATCAGATACGCAGTATTTT
few	TRBV20-1	.	11	TRBJ1-2	CSARSLGGYTF	TGCAGTGCGCGGTCCTTGGGGGGCTACACCTTC
many	TRBV28	.	15	TRBJ1-5	CASNEAVYSNQPQHF	TGTGCCAGCAACGAAGCGGTATATAGCAATCAGCCCCAGCATTTT
many	TRBV14	.	14	TRBJ1-1	CASSQAGMNTEAFF	TGTGCCAGCAGCCAAGCAGGGATGAACACTGAAGCTTTCTTT
.	TRBV7-7	.	15	TRBJ2-1	CASSLGVSGRNEQFF	TGTGCCAGCAGCTTAGGGGTTAGCGGACGGAATGAGCAGTTCTTC
.	TRBV2	.	12	TRBJ1-1	CASSAGATEAFF	TGTGCCAGCAGTGCGGGGGCCACTGAAGCTTTCTTT
.	TRBV5-8	.	16	TRBJ1-4	CASSPGTASTNEKLFF	TGTGCCAGCAGCCCCGGGACGGCATCAACTAATGAAAAACTGTTTTTT
once	TRBV5-1	.	13	TRBJ1-1	CASSGQLNTEAFF	TGCGCCAGCAGTGGGCAGCTGAACACTGAAGCTTTCTTT
.	TRBV7-9	.	15	TRBJ2-7	CASSPGNRASYEQYF	TGTGCCAGCAGCCCAGGGAACAGAGCCTCCTACGAGCAGTACTTC
.	TRBV29-1	TRBD1	15	TRBJ2-7	CSVKDLGQGSYEQYF	TGCAGCGTTAAAGATCTGGGACAGGGATCCTACGAGCAGTACTTC
.	TRBV6-5	.	15	TRBJ1-5	CASRPPGTSNQPQHF	TGTGCCAGCAGACCGCCAGGGACGAGCAATCAGCCCCAGCATTTT
once	TRBV27	TRBD2	16	TRBJ2-1	CASSTNRLAVYNEQFF	TGTGCCAGCAGTACGAACCGACTAGCGGTCTACAATGAGCAGTTCTTC